Included here is one T cell receptor (beta chain) sequence, with context. Germline CDR1 reads MNHNS; CDR2 reads SASEGT. The CDR3 sequence is 17 residues long. The V and J ends lost 2 bases and 0 bases respectively, with 15 bases between them. The sample belongs to a study of cytomegalovirus exposure and HLA in healthy donors. Use of 60 Vbeta and 13 Jbeta primers characterized the PCR. Here immunoSEQ multiplex PCR was the method, and the copy in TCRdb shows in-frame clones only, minus some. This table holds about 170,000 clones, more than 70% found once. The chain is built from TRBV6-1 and TRBJ2-3; tentatively, D is TRBD1 (6 bases). This TCR derives from a male donor in good health and CMV-seronegative. Sequences were obtained from PBMCs. The CDR3 sequence: CASSESGKGGSTDTQYF. DNA of the CDR3: TGTGCCAGCAGTGAATCGGGGAAAGGGGGAAGCACAGATACGCAGTATTTT.